The T cell receptor (beta chain) described here comes from a study of CD8+CD57+ T cells in acquired aplastic anemia. Study-level information: Each DNA sample taken from sorted CD4+ and CD8+ cells came to about 3.2 ug on average.

Both TCR beta VDJ combination and CDR3 sequence profiling were carried out. Genomic DNA was the template for this profiling. Each CDR3 protein gets one entry after TCRdb re-called the reads with MiXCR. The profile shows 310,000 or so distinct CDR3 sequences, around three fifths of them singletons. An expansion of CD8+CD57+ cells by flow cytometry had been shown in patients chosen for sequencing. V lost 3 bases to trimming and J lost 2 bases; unmatched junction nucleotides: 3. The CDR3 extends over 13 amino acids. Germline values: CDR1 DFQATT, CDR2 SNEGSKA (reference sequence). The rearrangement uses TRBV20-1 and TRBJ2-7, with 8 bases fitting TRBD1. The material sequenced was sorted CD4+, CD8+, or CD8+CD57+ T cells (not recorded which) from PBMCs. This TCR was sampled from a human donor with aplastic anemia. CDR3 coding DNA: TGCAGTGCTAGTGGACAGGGCACCTACGAGCAGTACTTC. This codes for CSASGQGTYEQYF.